These 22 T cell receptor beta chains were sequenced from one sample in a study of blood T cell repertoires in COVID-19. Assay used: immunoSEQ multiplex PCR; TCRdb lists only in-frame clones, some missing. The sample shows 140,000 or so clones, approximately 90% of them seen only once. Material for sequencing was peripheral blood. These receptors were taken from a woman older than 75 with acute or convalescent COVID-19.

The chain carries TRBV5-1 and TRBJ2-7, with D perhaps TRBD2 (5 bases). This CDR3 spans 15 amino acids. CDR1 is SGHRS and CDR2 is YFSETQ in the germline V gene. The V gene lost 3 bases and the J gene lost 0 bases, with 13 bases spanning the gap. The CDR3 DNA sequence: TGCGCCAGCAGCTCCGACCCGGGGAGCTCCTACGAGCAGTACTTC. Its translation is CASSSDPGSSYEQYF. The entire variable domain, with the rest obtained from reference TRBV5-1 and TRBJ2-7, is as follows: KAGVTQTPRYLIKTRGQQVTLSCSPISGHRSVSWYQQTPGQGLQFLFEYFSETQRNKGNFPGRFSGRQFSNSRSEMNVSTLELGDSALYLCASSSDPGSSYEQYFGPGTRLTVT.

The chain couples TRBV29-1 to TRBJ1-4; D unclear. This CDR3 comprises 13 residues. Germline CDR1 is SQVTM and CDR2 is ANQGSEA. The V end lost 7 bases, the J end lost 0 bases, and 9 bases lay between the germline ends. The CDR3 here is CSGRSATNEKLFF. The CDR3 DNA reads TGCAGCGGGAGATCCGCAACTAATGAAAAACTGTTTTTT. Filled out from reference TRBV29-1 and TRBJ1-4, the complete variable domain reads SAVISQKPSRDICQRGTSLTIQCQVDSQVTMMFWYRQQPGQSLTLIATANQGSEATYESGFVIDKFPISRPNLTFSTLTVSNMSPEDSSIYLCSGRSATNEKLFFGSGTQLSVL.

This clone has just one count. The chain combines TRBV5-1 with TRBJ2-5; D is perhaps TRBD1 (6 bases). This CDR3 has 15 residues. Trimming took 0 bases from V and 3 from J, leaving 12 bases between them. Germline lookup yields CDR1 SGHRS and CDR2 YFSETQ. As DNA, the CDR3 is TGCGCCAGCAGCTTGGTGGCAGGGGAAGAAGAGACCCAGTACTTC. Translated, it gives CASSLVAGEEETQYF.

The chain joins TRBV2 to TRBJ2-3; the D gene is possibly TRBD1 (6 bases). The germline V gene has CDR1 SNHLY and CDR2 FYNNEI. The CDR3 loop spans 16 amino acids. With 8 bases removed from V and 0 bases from J, the gap between germline ends came to 18 bases. CDR3 residues: CASDGRQESSTDTQYF. CDR3 DNA sequence: TGTGCCAGCGATGGCCGACAGGAATCTAGCACAGATACGCAGTATTTT.

This chain uses TRBV18 with TRBJ2-1; 7 bases fit TRBD1. The CDR3 runs to 15 residues. The germline gives CDR1 KGHSH, CDR2 LQKENI. The V segment lost 3 bases and the J segment 3 bases; nucleotides outside the gene matches: 5. The CDR3: CASSPDGDSYNEQFF. The CDR3 coding sequence is TGTGCCAGCTCACCGGATGGGGACAGCTACAATGAGCAGTTCTTC.

This chain links TRBV14 with TRBJ1-1; D perhaps matches TRBD1 (5 bases). Germline CDR1 SGHDN, CDR2 FVKESK. V was clipped by 0 bases and J by 0 bases, with 11 bases between them. CDR3 length equals 16 residues. This CDR3 reads CASSQDWGRVNTEAFF. As DNA, the CDR3 is TGTGCCAGCAGCCAAGATTGGGGCAGGGTGAACACTGAAGCTTTCTTT.

V and J are TRBV5-1 and TRBJ1-3, with D maybe TRBD1 (5 bases). Germline-derived CDR1 and CDR2 are SGHRS and YFSETQ. The CDR3 has 14 residues. Deletions cut 4 bases from V and 2 bases from J, with 10 bases between. The CDR3 spells CASSPETAGNTIYF. The CDR3 nucleotides are TGCGCCAGCAGCCCAGAGACAGCTGGAAACACCATATATTTT.

The V call is TRBV30, the J call TRBJ1-3; D is possibly TRBD1 (5 bases). Germline loops: CDR1 GTSNPN, CDR2 SVGIG (reference sequence). The CDR3 sequence is 13 residues long. The V end lost 3 bases, the J end lost 0 bases, and 6 bases lay between the germline ends. This chain's CDR3 is CAWRQASGNTIYF. The CDR3 DNA reads TGTGCCTGGAGACAGGCCTCTGGAAACACCATATATTTT.

The CDR3 nucleotides are TGTGCCAGCAGCCCCTCGGGGGGTAACGAAAAACTGTTTTTT. Protein: CASSPSGGNEKLFF. The gene calls are TRBV7-9 and TRBJ1-4; D may be TRBD1 (5 bases). V lost 5 bases to trimming and J lost 8 bases, with 15 bases between them. The CDR3 covers 14 residues. From germline, CDR1 is SEHNR and CDR2 FQNEAQ (reference sequence).

This rearrangement joins TRBV27 to TRBJ1-6, with D possibly being TRBD1 (6 bases). V dropped 6 bases and J dropped 0 bases, with 12 bases sitting between them. Looked up from germline, CDR1 is MNHEY and CDR2 is SMNVEV (reference sequence). This CDR3 is 16 amino acids long. CDR3 nucleotide sequence: TGTGCCAGCAGAAAACAACAGGGCTCCTATAATTCACCCCTCCACTTT. This codes for CASRKQQGSYNSPLHF.

The chain employs TRBV6-5 and TRBJ2-7; 7 bases fit TRBD2. Germline CDR1 is MNHEY and CDR2 is SVGAGI. The junction had 5 bases not matched to a gene; V was cut back by 6 bases and J by 6 bases. The CDR3 covers 12 residues. Here the CDR3 reads CASRAGLGEQYF. In DNA form, the CDR3 reads TGTGCCAGCAGAGCGGGACTGGGCGAGCAGTACTTC.

The chain combines TRBV29-1 with TRBJ1-1; unclear D gene. CDR3 length: 10 amino acids. Germline assignment: CDR1 SQVTM and CDR2 ANQGSEA. Trimming left V 1 base short and J 10 bases short, with 7 bases between. The CDR3 region is CSVEGPIAFF. CDR3 bases: TGCAGCGTTGAAGGGCCCATAGCTTTCTTT.

CDR3 in DNA: TGTGCCAGCAGTTTCATCTACCTAGGGGGGGGCCTTAGGAATGGCTACACCTTC. Translated, it gives CASSFIYLGGGLRNGYTF. The genes are TRBV27 and TRBJ1-2; TRBD1 is a possible D gene (6 bases). Germline CDR1 reads MNHEY; CDR2 reads SMNVEV (reference sequence). V lost 3 bases and J lost 6, with 26 bases in between. CDR3 length equals 18 residues.

The chain carries TRBV7-2 and TRBJ2-2; TRBD1 might be the D (5 bases). The V end was cut by 6 bases, the J end by 7 bases, with 18 bases between. The CDR3 extends over 15 amino acids. From germline, CDR1 is SGHTA and CDR2 FQGNSA. DNA of the CDR3: TGTGCCAGCAGTCCCCTTTCGGGTAGGGGCGGGGAGCTGTTTTTT. Its protein product is CASSPLSGRGGELFF.

The CDR3 DNA sequence: TGCGCCAGCAGCCTTTTTGGGAGTCCCGAGCAGTACTTC. Protein product: CASSLFGSPEQYF. J is TRBJ2-7 and V is TRBV5-1, with a weak D call TRBD2 (5 bases). The CDR3 sequence is 13 residues long. Trimming stripped 4 bases from V and 6 bases from J, with 14 bases between. CDR1 is SGHRS and CDR2 is YFSETQ in the germline V gene. Full variable domain (missing parts from reference TRBV5-1 and TRBJ2-7): KAGVTQTPRYLIKTRGQQVTLSCSPISGHRSVSWYQQTPGQGLQFLFEYFSETQRNKGNFPGRFSGRQFSNSRSEMNVSTLELGDSALYLCASSLFGSPEQYFGPGTRLTVT.

The J gene is TRBJ1-4, the V gene TRBV10-2; D might be TRBD1 (6 bases). The germline V gene encodes CDR1 WSHSY and CDR2 SAAADI. V was trimmed by 0 bases and J by 6 bases, leaving 17 bases between them. This CDR3 spans 17 amino acids. The CDR3 here is CASSESIYSRGDEKLFF. The CDR3 DNA reads as TGCGCCAGCAGTGAGTCGATTTATTCCAGGGGAGATGAAAAACTGTTTTTT.

The J gene is TRBJ1-5, the V gene TRBV30, with 7 bases lining up with TRBD1. The CDR3 spans 15 residues. CDR1 is GTSNPN, CDR2 SVGIG, per germline (reference sequence). V was pared by 5 bases and J by 3 bases, with 10 bases of the junction left unmatched. CDR3 nucleotide sequence: TGTGCCTGGCGCAGGAAGGGGGCTACCAATCAGCCCCAGCATTTT. It codes for CAWRRKGATNQPQHF.

The chain combines TRBV12-3 or TRBV12-4 with TRBJ1-3; D ambiguous. The ends were cut back, 6 bases at V and 3 bases at J, with 6 bases in the middle. The CDR3 loop spans 12 amino acids. In DNA, the CDR3 is TGTGCCAGCAGGGCCCTTGGAAACACCATATATTTT. Translation: CASRALGNTIYF.

This clone has just one count. This CDR3 reads CASSLLSLGRGRKETQYF. CDR3 bases: TGTGCCAGCAGTTTATTGTCGTTGGGCAGGGGGCGCAAAGAGACCCAGTACTTC. The chain is built from TRBV27 and TRBJ2-5; 8 nucleotides align to TRBD1. V lost 1 base and J lost 3; bases outside the gene matches: 13. CDR1 is MNHEY, CDR2 SMNVEV, per germline (reference sequence). This CDR3 spans 18 amino acids.

Only one count was recorded for this clone. The V call is TRBV7-8, the J call TRBJ1-6, with D unclear. Germline CDR1 SGHVS, CDR2 FQNEAQ. The CDR3 has 13 amino acids. V was clipped by 2 bases and J by 7 bases, with 6 bases between them. The CDR3 region is CASSLIQNSPLHF. The CDR3 DNA is TGTGCCAGCAGCTTAATACAGAATTCACCCCTCCACTTT.

The chain recombines TRBV19 with TRBJ1-3, with 8 nucleotides matching TRBD1. CDR3 length: 14 amino acids. J lost 4 bases, V lost 3 bases, and 2 bases had no gene match. Germline loops: CDR1 LNHDA, CDR2 SQIVND (reference sequence). The chain's CDR3 is CASSIPGGGNTIYF. The CDR3 region has the DNA TGTGCCAGTAGTATTCCAGGGGGCGGAAACACCATATATTTT. Complete variable domain (other parts from reference TRBV19 and TRBJ1-3): DGGITQSPKYLFRKEGQNVTLSCEQNLNHDAMYWYRQDPGQGLRLIYYSQIVNDFQKGDIAEGYSVSREKKESFPLTVTSAQKNPTAFYLCASSIPGGGNTIYFGEGSWLTVV.

This clone occurred a few times. The chain carries TRBV30 and TRBJ1-2; 7 bases are shared with TRBD1. Germline CDR1 is GTSNPN and CDR2 is SVGIG (reference sequence). The V and J ends lost 3 bases and 2 bases, in that order; junction bases with no gene match: 6. CDR3 size: 14 residues. CDR3 protein: CAWRLKGANYGYTF. CDR3 in DNA: TGTGCCTGGAGACTAAAGGGGGCAAACTATGGCTACACCTTC. The complete variable domain, with remaining parts taken from reference TRBV30 and TRBJ1-2, reads SQTIHQWPATLVQPVGSPLSLECTVEGTSNPNLYWYRQAAGRGLQLLFYSVGIGQISSEVPQNLSASRPQDRQFILSSKKLLLSDSGFYLCAWRLKGANYGYTFGSGTRLTVV.